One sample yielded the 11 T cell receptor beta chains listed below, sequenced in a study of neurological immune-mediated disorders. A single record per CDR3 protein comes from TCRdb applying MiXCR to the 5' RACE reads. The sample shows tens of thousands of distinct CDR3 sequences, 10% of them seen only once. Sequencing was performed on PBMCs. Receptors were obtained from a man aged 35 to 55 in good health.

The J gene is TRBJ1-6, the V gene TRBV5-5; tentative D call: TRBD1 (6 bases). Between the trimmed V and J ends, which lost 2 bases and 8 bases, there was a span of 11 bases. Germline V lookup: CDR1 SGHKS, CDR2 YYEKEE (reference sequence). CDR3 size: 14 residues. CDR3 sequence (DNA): TGTGCCAGCAGCTTAATCCAGGGGCATTCACCCCTCCACTTT. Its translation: CASSLIQGHSPLHF.

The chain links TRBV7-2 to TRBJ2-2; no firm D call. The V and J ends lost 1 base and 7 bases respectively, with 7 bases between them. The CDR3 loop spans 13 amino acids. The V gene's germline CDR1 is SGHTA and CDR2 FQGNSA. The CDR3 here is CASSLVRNGELFF. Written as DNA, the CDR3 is TGTGCCAGCAGCTTAGTCCGAAACGGGGAGCTGTTTTTT.

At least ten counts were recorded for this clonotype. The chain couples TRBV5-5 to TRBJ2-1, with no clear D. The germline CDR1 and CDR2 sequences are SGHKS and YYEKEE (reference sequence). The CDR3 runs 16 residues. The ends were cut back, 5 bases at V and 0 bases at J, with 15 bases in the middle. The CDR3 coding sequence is TGTGCCAGCAGAGATTCAGCAGCCCCCTCCTACAATGAGCAGTTCTTC. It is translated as CASRDSAAPSYNEQFF.

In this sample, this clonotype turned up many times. This CDR3 is CASSLGETGFYEQYF. CDR3 sequence (DNA): TGTGCCAGCAGCTTAGGGGAGACAGGCTTCTACGAGCAGTACTTC. This chain connects TRBV7-2 to TRBJ2-7; the D gene is possibly TRBD1 (6 bases). The CDR3 spans 15 residues. Trimming shortened V by 1 base and J by 3 bases, and 13 bases separated the two germline ends. Germline CDR1 SGHTA, CDR2 FQGNSA.

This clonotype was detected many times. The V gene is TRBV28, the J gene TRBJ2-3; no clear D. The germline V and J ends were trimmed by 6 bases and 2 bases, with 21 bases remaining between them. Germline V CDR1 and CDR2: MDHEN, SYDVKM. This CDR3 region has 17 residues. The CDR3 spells CASSDGLRLKNTDTQYF. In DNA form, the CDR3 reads TGTGCCAGCAGCGACGGCCTGAGACTCAAGAACACAGATACGCAGTATTTT.

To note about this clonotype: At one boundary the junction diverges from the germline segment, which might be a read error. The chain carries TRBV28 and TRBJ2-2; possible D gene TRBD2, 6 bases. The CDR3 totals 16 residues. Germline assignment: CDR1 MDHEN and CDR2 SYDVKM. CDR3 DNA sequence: TGTGCCAGCAGTTCCACGGGGGTCATGATATCCGGTGAGCTGTTTTTT. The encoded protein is CASSSTGVMISGELFF.

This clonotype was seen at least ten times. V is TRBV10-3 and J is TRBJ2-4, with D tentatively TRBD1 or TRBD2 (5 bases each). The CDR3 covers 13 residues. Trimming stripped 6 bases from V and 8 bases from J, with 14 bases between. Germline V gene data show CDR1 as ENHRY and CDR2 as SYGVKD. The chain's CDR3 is CAISVPGTYIQYF. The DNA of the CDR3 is TGTGCCATCAGCGTACCCGGGACCTACATTCAGTACTTC.

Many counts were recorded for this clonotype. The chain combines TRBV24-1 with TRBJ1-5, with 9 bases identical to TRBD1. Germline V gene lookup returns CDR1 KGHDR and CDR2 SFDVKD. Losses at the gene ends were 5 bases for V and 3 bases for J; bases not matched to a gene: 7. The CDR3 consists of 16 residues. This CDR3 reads CATSARGQGINQPQHF. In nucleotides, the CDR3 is TGTGCCACCAGTGCCAGAGGACAGGGGATCAATCAGCCCCAGCATTTT.

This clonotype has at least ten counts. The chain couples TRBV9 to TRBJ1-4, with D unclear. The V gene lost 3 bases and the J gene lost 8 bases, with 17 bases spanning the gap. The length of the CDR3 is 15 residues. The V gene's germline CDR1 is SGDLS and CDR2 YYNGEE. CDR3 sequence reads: CASSARGELWEKLFF. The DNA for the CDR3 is TGTGCCAGCAGCGCTCGCGGTGAGCTCTGGGAAAAACTGTTTTTT.

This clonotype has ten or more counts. In nucleotides, the CDR3 is TGTGCCAGCAGCTTAAGGCGACAGGAGGAAGAGACCCAGTACTTC. Protein: CASSLRRQEEETQYF. This rearrangement joins TRBV13 to TRBJ2-5; TRBD1 is a possible D gene (6 bases). V was shortened by 2 bases and J by 3 bases, with 13 bases between the two germline ends. The CDR3 totals 15 residues. Germline lookup yields CDR1 PRHDT and CDR2 FYEKMQ (reference sequence).

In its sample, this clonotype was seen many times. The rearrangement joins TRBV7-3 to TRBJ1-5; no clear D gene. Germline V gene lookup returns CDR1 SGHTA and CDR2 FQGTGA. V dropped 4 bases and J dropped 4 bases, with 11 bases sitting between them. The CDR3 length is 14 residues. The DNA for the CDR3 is TGTGCCAGCAGCTCCCCCCGGGGAAATCAGCCCCAGCATTTT. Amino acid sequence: CASSSPRGNQPQHF.